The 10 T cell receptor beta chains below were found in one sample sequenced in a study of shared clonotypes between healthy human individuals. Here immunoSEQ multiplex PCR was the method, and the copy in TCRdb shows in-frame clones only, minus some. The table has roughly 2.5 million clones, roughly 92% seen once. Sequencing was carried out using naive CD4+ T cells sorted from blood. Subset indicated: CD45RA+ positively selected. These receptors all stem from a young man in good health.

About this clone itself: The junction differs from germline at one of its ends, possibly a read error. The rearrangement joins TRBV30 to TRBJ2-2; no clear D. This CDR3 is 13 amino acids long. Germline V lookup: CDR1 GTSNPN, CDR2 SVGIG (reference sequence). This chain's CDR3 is CARTQSNIGELFF. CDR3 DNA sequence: TGTGCTCGGACGCAGTCTAACATCGGGGAGCTGTTTTTT.

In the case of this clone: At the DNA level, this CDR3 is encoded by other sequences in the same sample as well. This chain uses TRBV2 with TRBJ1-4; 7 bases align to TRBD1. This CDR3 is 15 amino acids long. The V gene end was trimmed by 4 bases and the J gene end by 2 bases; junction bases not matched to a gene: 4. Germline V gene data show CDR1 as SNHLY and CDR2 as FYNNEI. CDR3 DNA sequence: TGTGCCAGCAGTGTCGACAGGGCTACTAATGAAAAACTGTTTTTT. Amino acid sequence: CASSVDRATNEKLFF.

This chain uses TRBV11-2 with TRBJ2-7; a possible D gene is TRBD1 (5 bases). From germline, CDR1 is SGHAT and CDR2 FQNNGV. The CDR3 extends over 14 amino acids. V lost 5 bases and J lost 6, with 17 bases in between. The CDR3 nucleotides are TGTGCCAGCAGCCCGCACGCAGGGATCCGCGAGCAGTACTTC. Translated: CASSPHAGIREQYF.

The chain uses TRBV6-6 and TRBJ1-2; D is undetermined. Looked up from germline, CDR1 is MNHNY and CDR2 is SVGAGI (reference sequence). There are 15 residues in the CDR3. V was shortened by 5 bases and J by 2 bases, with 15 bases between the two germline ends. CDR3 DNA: TGTGCCAGCAGTGTGGGATTTTCCCCGAACTATGGCTACACCTTC. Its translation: CASSVGFSPNYGYTF.

This CDR3 reads CASRRGGLTEKLFF. In nucleotides, the CDR3 is TGTGCCAGCAGGAGGGGCGGGCTGACCGAAAAACTGTTTTTT. The rearrangement links TRBV2 to TRBJ1-4, with TRBD1 as a possible D gene (5 bases). There are 14 residues in the CDR3. Germline lookup yields CDR1 SNHLY and CDR2 FYNNEI. Trimming cost V 6 bases and J 8 bases, with 16 bases left between them.

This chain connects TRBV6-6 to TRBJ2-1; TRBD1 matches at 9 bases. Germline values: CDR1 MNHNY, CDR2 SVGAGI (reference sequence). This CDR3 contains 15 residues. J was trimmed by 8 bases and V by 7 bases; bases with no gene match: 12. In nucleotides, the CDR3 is TGTGCCAGCACGCGTCCGGGACAGGGTGCTCATGAGCAGTTCTTC. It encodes CASTRPGQGAHEQFF.

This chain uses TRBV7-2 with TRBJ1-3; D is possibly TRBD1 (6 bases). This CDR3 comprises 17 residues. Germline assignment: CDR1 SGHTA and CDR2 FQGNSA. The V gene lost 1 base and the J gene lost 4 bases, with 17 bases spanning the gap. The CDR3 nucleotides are TGTGCCAGCAGCTTAGACCCACCAGGGGTCGTAGGAAACACCATATATTTT. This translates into CASSLDPPGVVGNTIYF.

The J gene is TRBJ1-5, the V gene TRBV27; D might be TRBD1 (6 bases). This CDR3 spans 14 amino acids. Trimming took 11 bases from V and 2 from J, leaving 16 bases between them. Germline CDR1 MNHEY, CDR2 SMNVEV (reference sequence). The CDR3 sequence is CAGHSRGGNQPQHF. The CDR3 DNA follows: TGTGCCGGGCACTCCAGGGGCGGCAATCAGCCCCAGCATTTT.

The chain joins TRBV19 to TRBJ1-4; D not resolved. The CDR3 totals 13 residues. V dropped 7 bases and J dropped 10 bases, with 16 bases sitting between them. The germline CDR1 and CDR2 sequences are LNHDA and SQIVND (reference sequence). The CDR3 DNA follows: TGTGCCAGTACCAGGACGGCTTGGGGAAAACTGTTTTTT. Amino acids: CASTRTAWGKLFF.

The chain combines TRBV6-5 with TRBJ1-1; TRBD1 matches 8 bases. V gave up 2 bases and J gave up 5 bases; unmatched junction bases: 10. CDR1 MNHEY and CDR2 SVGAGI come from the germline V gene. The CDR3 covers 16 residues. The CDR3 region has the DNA TGTGCCAGCAGTTACACCCAAGGACAGGGCTGGACTGAAGCTTTCTTT. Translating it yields CASSYTQGQGWTEAFF.